One sample yielded the 30 T cell receptor beta chains listed below, sequenced in a study of blood T cell repertoires in COVID-19. Data came from immunoSEQ multiplex PCR; TCRdb stores just in-frame clones and leaves some out. The data hold more than 150,000 clones, with about 80% observed a single time. The specimen was PBMCs or T cells enriched from blood (not recorded which). These TCRs come from a man aged 60 to 69 who had been exposed to COVID-19.

The rearrangement links TRBV5-8 to TRBJ2-1; TRBD2 matches at 9 bases. V shed 1 base, J shed 3 bases, and the junction held 2 bases outside the gene matches. Germline V gene sequence: CDR1 SGHTS, CDR2 YDEGEE. The CDR3 has 15 amino acids. The CDR3 region has the DNA TGTGCCAGCAGCTTGTGGCGGGAGGGCTACAATGAGCAGTTCTTC. It codes for CASSLWREGYNEQFF.

This clone was observed once. The chain is built from TRBV27 and TRBJ1-4, with TRBD1 identical over 8 bases. This CDR3 has 13 residues. The germline CDR1 and CDR2 sequences are MNHEY and SMNVEV (reference sequence). V trimming: 1 base; J trimming: 13 bases; junction bases outside the gene matches: 5. Written as DNA, the CDR3 is TGTGCCAGCAGTTTATTTCGTGGGACAGGACTGTTTTTT. Translating it yields CASSLFRGTGLFF.

J is TRBJ2-7 and V is TRBV14; 14 bases match TRBD2. The germline V gene encodes CDR1 SGHDN and CDR2 FVKESK. V was clipped by 4 bases and J by 5 bases; unmatched bases: 13. The CDR3 extends over 18 amino acids. For the CDR3, the DNA is TGTGCCAGCAGCCGGGGACTAGCGGGAGATGGCCCCATCCACGAGCAGTACTTC. Translated: CASSRGLAGDGPIHEQYF.

The chain employs TRBV5-4 and TRBJ2-1; 15 bases match TRBD2. Germline V CDR1 and CDR2: SGHNT, YYREEE (reference sequence). This CDR3 contains 16 residues. The V and J ends lost 4 bases and 11 bases, in that order; junction bases with no gene match: 10. DNA for the CDR3: TGTGCCAGCAGCCCAGGACTAGCGGGAGGGCCGGGTAAGCAGTTCTTC. Its protein product is CASSPGLAGGPGKQFF.

The rearrangement joins TRBV14 to TRBJ1-3, with a weak D call TRBD1 (5 bases). Between the trimmed V and J ends, which lost 8 bases and 0 bases, there was a span of 11 bases. Germline CDR1 is SGHDN and CDR2 is FVKESK. The CDR3 has 14 residues. The CDR3 protein is CASRDSGSGNTIYF. The CDR3 coding sequence is TGTGCCAGCCGGGACTCAGGCTCTGGAAACACCATATATTTT.

The chain combines TRBV5-1 with TRBJ2-1; TRBD2 matches at 12 bases. Germline trimming cut 2 bases from V and 7 bases from J; bases unmatched to any gene: 10. Germline V CDR1 and CDR2: SGHRS, YFSETQ. The CDR3 is 17 residues long. The CDR3 DNA follows: TGCGCCAGCAGCTTATCCGCTAGCGGGAGGGCCAAGAATGAGCAGTTCTTC. The encoded protein is CASSLSASGRAKNEQFF. Together with reference TRBV5-1 and TRBJ2-1, the CDR3 gives the full variable domain: KAGVTQTPRYLIKTRGQQVTLSCSPISGHRSVSWYQQTPGQGLQFLFEYFSETQRNKGNFPGRFSGRQFSNSRSEMNVSTLELGDSALYLCASSLSASGRAKNEQFFGPGTRLTVL.

This sequence joins TRBV19 and TRBJ2-7, with 10 bases aligning to TRBD2. The germline CDR1 and CDR2 sequences are LNHDA and SQIVND (reference sequence). This CDR3 is built from 16 residues. V lost 4 bases, J lost 6 bases, and 12 bases stayed unmatched. In nucleotides, the CDR3 is TGTGCCAGTAGTACCCGAGGGACTAGCGTATCTAGCGAGCAGTACTTC. It encodes CASSTRGTSVSSEQYF.

In DNA, the CDR3 is TGTGCCAGCAGTGAAAGGGCGGGGGGGGAGGATCGGAATGAAAAACTGTTTTTT. It translates to CASSERAGGEDRNEKLFF. V gene TRBV6-1 combines with J gene TRBJ1-4; D may be TRBD1 (5 bases). CDR3 length: 18 residues. CDR1 is MNHNS, CDR2 SASEGT, per germline. With 2 bases removed from V and 5 bases from J, the gap between germline ends came to 21 bases.

This chain connects TRBV2 to TRBJ2-1; no clear D gene. In germline, CDR1 is SNHLY, CDR2 FYNNEI. V was trimmed by 7 bases and J by 8 bases, leaving 21 bases between them. The CDR3 sequence is 15 residues long. CDR3 in amino acids: CASTPTTSRSDEQFF. CDR3 nucleotide sequence: TGTGCCAGCACCCCAACGACCTCTAGATCGGATGAGCAGTTCTTC.

This rearrangement joins TRBV2 to TRBJ1-5, with 7 bases matching TRBD1. CDR3 length equals 12 residues. V lost 5 bases to trimming and J lost 9 bases; unmatched junction nucleotides: 4. From germline, CDR1 is SNHLY and CDR2 FYNNEI. As DNA, the CDR3 is TGTGCCAGCAGTCTCCAGGGGGGGCCCCAGCATTTT. It is translated as CASSLQGGPQHF.

The genes are TRBV30 and TRBJ1-6, with 9 bases aligning to TRBD1. V gave up 4 bases and J gave up 9 bases; unmatched junction bases: 4. This CDR3 spans 13 amino acids. The germline V gene has CDR1 GTSNPN and CDR2 SVGIG (reference sequence). Here the CDR3 reads CAWTGTGTSPLHF. The CDR3 nucleotides are TGTGCCTGGACCGGGACAGGGACTTCACCCCTCCACTTT.

This clone was seen more than once but under ten times. The chain uses TRBV4-3 and TRBJ2-7; 11 positions agree with TRBD1. There are 14 residues in the CDR3. Trimming at V came to 5 bases and at J to 5 bases, leaving 5 bases not matched to a gene. Germline lookup yields CDR1 LGHNA and CDR2 YSLEER. CDR3 region: CASSSGTGGDEQYF. Written as DNA, the CDR3 is TGCGCCAGCAGCTCGGGGACAGGGGGGGACGAGCAGTACTTC.

V gene TRBV5-1 combines with J gene TRBJ1-1, with unresolved D. With 3 bases removed from V and 7 bases from J, the gap between germline ends came to 19 bases. Germline-derived CDR1 and CDR2 are SGHRS and YFSETQ. The CDR3 totals 15 residues. The CDR3 is CASSSYWSLGVEAFF. As DNA, the CDR3 is TGCGCCAGCAGCTCATACTGGAGCCTGGGAGTTGAAGCTTTCTTT.

The chain recombines TRBV7-8 with TRBJ2-1, with a tentative D call TRBD2 (5 bases). V dropped 3 bases and J dropped 6 bases, with 15 bases sitting between them. The CDR3 is made up of 15 amino acids. Germline CDR1 SGHVS, CDR2 FQNEAQ. The CDR3 protein is CASSLFRGETNEQFF. The DNA of the CDR3 is TGTGCCAGCAGCTTGTTTCGTGGGGAGACCAATGAGCAGTTCTTC.

This clone was seen once. V is TRBV27 and J is TRBJ2-4; TRBD2 agrees at 9 bases. The V gene end was trimmed by 5 bases and the J gene end by 3 bases; junction bases not matched to a gene: 8. CDR3 length: 16 amino acids. Germline CDR1 reads MNHEY; CDR2 reads SMNVEV (reference sequence). DNA for the CDR3: TGTGCCAGCAGTCCGTTACGGCGGGAGGGCAAAAACATTCAGTACTTC. This codes for CASSPLRREGKNIQYF.

CDR3 amino acids: CASSLKGANTEAFF. Here the CDR3 DNA reads TGTGCCAGCAGCCTTAAAGGGGCGAACACTGAAGCTTTCTTT. The rearrangement uses TRBV3-1 (or the pseudogene TRBV3-2) and TRBJ1-1; D is possibly TRBD1 (5 bases). Germline values: CDR1 LGHDT, CDR2 YNNKEL (reference sequence). Trimming took off 4 bases at V and 1 base at J, with 10 bases between the two ends. This CDR3 has 14 residues.

This chain uses TRBV15 with TRBJ2-1; 8 nucleotides agree with TRBD1. V trimming: 5 bases; J trimming: 2 bases; junction bases outside the gene matches: 5. The CDR3 has 15 residues. Germline CDR1 is LNHNV and CDR2 is YYDKDF (reference sequence). The CDR3 loop is CATSGDRNPYNEQFF. The CDR3, as DNA: TGTGCCACCAGCGGGGACAGGAACCCCTACAATGAGCAGTTCTTC.

The genes are TRBV5-1 and TRBJ2-7; D may be TRBD1 (6 bases). There are 15 residues in the CDR3. The germline V and J ends were trimmed by 4 bases and 3 bases, with 17 bases remaining between them. Germline V CDR1 and CDR2: SGHRS, YFSETQ. Here the CDR3 DNA reads TGCGCCAGCAGCCCCTTGGTTGGACAGCTCTACGAGCAGTACTTC. It is translated as CASSPLVGQLYEQYF.

CDR3 loop: CASSPFRGPDKNTEAFF. DNA of the CDR3: TGTGCCAGCAGTCCGTTCAGGGGGCCGGATAAGAACACTGAAGCTTTCTTT. The rearrangement links TRBV6-6 to TRBJ1-1, with 8 bases aligning to TRBD1. Germline V gives CDR1 MNHNY, CDR2 SVGAGI (reference sequence). The ends lost 5 bases at V and 1 base at J; junction bases unmatched: 12. The CDR3 has 17 residues.

Here the CDR3 DNA reads TGTGCCAGCAGCTTAGAAGTTGCGGTGAACACTGAAGCTTTCTTT. This sequence encodes CASSLEVAVNTEAFF. The V and J genes are TRBV7-9 and TRBJ1-1; D remains ambiguous. Germline assignment: CDR1 SEHNR and CDR2 FQNEAQ (reference sequence). CDR3 size: 15 residues. Trimming pared 1 base from V and 0 bases from J, leaving 9 bases between.

V usage is TRBV19 and J usage is TRBJ2-6, with D unresolved. V gave up 7 bases and J gave up 2 bases, with 6 bases separating them. Germline V gene data show CDR1 as LNHDA and CDR2 as SQIVND (reference sequence). The CDR3 totals 13 residues. The CDR3 here is CASKTPGANVLTF. Written as DNA, the CDR3 is TGTGCCAGTAAAACTCCTGGGGCCAACGTCCTGACTTTC.

By share of the sample, this clone is medium-sized. The chain combines TRBV19 with TRBJ2-1; no reliable D call. This CDR3 contains 15 residues. V lost 6 bases and J 0 bases, leaving 12 bases between the germline ends. Germline V CDR1 and CDR2: LNHDA, SQIVND (reference sequence). CDR3 coding DNA: TGTGCCAGTAGCCTCGACCGGAGCTCCTACAATGAGCAGTTCTTC. Translated, it gives CASSLDRSSYNEQFF. Complete variable domain (other parts from reference TRBV19 and TRBJ2-1): DGGITQSPKYLFRKEGQNVTLSCEQNLNHDAMYWYRQDPGQGLRLIYYSQIVNDFQKGDIAEGYSVSREKKESFPLTVTSAQKNPTAFYLCASSLDRSSYNEQFFGPGTRLTVL.

V and J are TRBV5-1 and TRBJ2-7; the D gene is possibly TRBD1 (5 bases). Trimming removed 5 bases at V and 6 bases at J, with 15 bases between. This CDR3 region has 13 residues. Per the germline V gene, CDR1 is SGHRS and CDR2 is YFSETQ. The CDR3 reads CASRQQKGIEQYF. In nucleotides, the CDR3 is TGCGCCAGCAGACAACAGAAGGGGATCGAGCAGTACTTC.

This rearrangement joins TRBV7-2 to TRBJ1-4; a weak D match, TRBD1 (6 bases). The CDR3 runs 15 residues. V was trimmed by 1 base and J by 7 bases, leaving 13 bases between them. Per the germline V gene, CDR1 is SGHTA and CDR2 is FQGNSA. CDR3 region: CASSLEWGLSEKLFF. The CDR3 coding sequence is TGTGCCAGCAGCTTAGAGTGGGGGCTGAGTGAAAAACTGTTTTTT.

The chain joins TRBV27 to TRBJ2-7; D is perhaps TRBD2 (6 bases). Germline-derived CDR1 and CDR2 are MNHEY and SMNVEV (reference sequence). V lost 7 bases, J lost 0 bases, and 10 bases lay in between. The CDR3 length is 13 residues. CDR3 sequence: CASTGDSSYEQYF. The CDR3 DNA is TGTGCCAGCACGGGGGATAGCTCCTACGAGCAGTACTTC.

The chain combines TRBV18 with TRBJ1-3; D is uncertain. The CDR3 extends over 15 amino acids. Per germline, CDR1 KGHSH and CDR2 LQKENI. V was trimmed by 1 base and J by 0 bases, leaving 7 bases between them. DNA for the CDR3: TGTGCCAGCTCACCACGGCACCTCTCTGGAAACACCATATATTTT. This gives the protein CASSPRHLSGNTIYF.

V gene TRBV19 combines with J gene TRBJ2-1, with 11 bases that match TRBD2. Germline V gives CDR1 LNHDA, CDR2 SQIVND (reference sequence). V shed 6 bases and J 3 bases; nucleotides not matched to a gene: 4. The CDR3 has 15 residues. CDR3 in amino acids: CASSLSGRVYNEQFF. Written as DNA, the CDR3 is TGTGCCAGTAGCCTTAGCGGGAGGGTCTACAATGAGCAGTTCTTC.

The chain joins TRBV24-1 to TRBJ1-6, with a possible D match to TRBD1 (6 bases). The germline V gene has CDR1 KGHDR and CDR2 SFDVKD. Deletions cut 7 bases from V and 12 bases from J, with 15 bases between. CDR3 length equals 13 residues. In nucleotides, the CDR3 is TGTGCCACCAGCCGAGGAGGACAGCAACCCCTCCACTTT. This gives the protein CATSRGGQQPLHF.

The chain is built from TRBV10-2 and TRBJ1-1; D not certain. Germline V gene sequence: CDR1 WSHSY, CDR2 SAAADI. V shed 4 bases and J shed 1 base, with 7 bases lying between them. The CDR3 runs 13 residues. In DNA form, the CDR3 reads TGCGCCAGCAGTGTAGGAGAGAACACTGAAGCTTTCTTT. Amino acids: CASSVGENTEAFF.

The gene calls are TRBV5-1 and TRBJ1-1, with 7 positions matching TRBD1. The V segment lost 4 bases and the J segment 3 bases; nucleotides outside the gene matches: 9. This CDR3 has 15 amino acids. CDR1 is SGHRS, CDR2 YFSETQ, per germline. In nucleotides, the CDR3 is TGCGCCAGCAGCCCCCAGACAGGGTTGGACACTGAAGCTTTCTTT. It translates to CASSPQTGLDTEAFF.